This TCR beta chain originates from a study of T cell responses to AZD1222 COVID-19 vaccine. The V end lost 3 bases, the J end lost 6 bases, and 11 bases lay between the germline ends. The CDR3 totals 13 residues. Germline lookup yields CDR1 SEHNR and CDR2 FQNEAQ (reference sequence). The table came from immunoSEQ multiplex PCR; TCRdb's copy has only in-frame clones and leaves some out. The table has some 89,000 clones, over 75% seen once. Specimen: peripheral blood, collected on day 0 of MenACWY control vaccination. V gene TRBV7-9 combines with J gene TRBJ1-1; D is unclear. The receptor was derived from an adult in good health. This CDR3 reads CASSLRAGSEAFF. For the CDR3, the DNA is TGTGCCAGCAGCTTGAGGGCGGGATCTGAAGCTTTCTTT.